What follows are 10 T cell receptor beta chains derived from one specimen sequenced in a study of T-cell memory formation after mild COVID-19. One entry per CDR3 protein, called by TCRdb with MiXCR from the 5' RACE reads. The table has around 200,000 distinct CDR3 sequences, about 20% seen once. Material for sequencing was PBMCs or a T cell subset sorted from them (not recorded which). Source of these receptors: an adult woman who had mild COVID-19 (a few samples of this study predate the infection). Cell type and time point are not known.

The V call is TRBV25-1, the J call TRBJ2-7; D uncertain. Trimming cost V 7 bases and J 4 bases, with 14 bases left between them. The germline gives CDR1 MGHDK, CDR2 SYGVNS. This CDR3 region has 13 residues. The CDR3 region is CASTKGDVYEQYF. Written as DNA, the CDR3 is TGTGCCAGCACCAAAGGAGATGTATACGAGCAGTACTTC.

This clonotype turned up a few times. The CDR3 loop is CASSASGRVYEQYF. Written as DNA, the CDR3 is TGTGCCAGTTCCGCTAGCGGGAGGGTGTACGAGCAGTACTTC. The rearrangement links TRBV19 to TRBJ2-7; 12 positions agree with TRBD2. V trimming: 8 bases; J trimming: 4 bases; junction bases outside the gene matches: 6. Germline assignment: CDR1 LNHDA and CDR2 SQIVND (reference sequence). The CDR3 length is 14 residues.

This clonotype was observed a handful of times. The chain has TRBV27 and TRBJ2-3, with 7 bases that match TRBD1. Germline trimming cut 0 bases from V and 2 bases from J; bases unmatched to any gene: 8. Germline V lookup: CDR1 MNHEY, CDR2 SMNVEV (reference sequence). This CDR3 comprises 17 residues. In nucleotides, the CDR3 is TGTGCCAGCAGTTTATCCCAAACTACAGGGGACACAGATACGCAGTATTTT. Encoded protein: CASSLSQTTGDTDTQYF.

This clonotype was seen more than once but under ten times. V gene TRBV6-1 combines with J gene TRBJ2-5; D may be TRBD2 (5 bases). The V and J ends lost 0 bases and 5 bases respectively, with 19 bases between them. The CDR3 sequence is 17 residues long. From germline, CDR1 is MNHNS and CDR2 SASEGT. The DNA of the CDR3 is TGTGCCAGCAGTGAAGCTAGGATTGTGGAGGTCACTGAGACCCAGTACTTC. Translating it yields CASSEARIVEVTETQYF.

Points on this clonotype: One junction end disagrees with the germline gene, perhaps due to a read error. The chain uses TRBV18 and TRBJ2-1; 12 bases are a match to TRBD2. This CDR3 is 16 amino acids long. Germline V lookup: CDR1 KGHSH, CDR2 LQKENI. CDR3 coding DNA: TGTGCCAGCTCCCCGACCCCTAGCGGGGGGGCCAATGAGCGGTTCTTC. Its protein product is CASSPTPSGGANERFF.

The chain recombines TRBV9 with TRBJ1-2; D gene unclear. The V gene lost 7 bases and the J gene lost 6 bases, with 10 bases spanning the gap. Germline CDR1 and CDR2: SGDLS and YYNGEE. The CDR3 is 11 amino acids. CDR3 in DNA: TGTGCCAGCGGCCGTCGAGATGGCTACACCTTC. Protein sequence: CASGRRDGYTF.

The V and J genes are TRBV27 and TRBJ2-7; the match to TRBD1 covers 9 bases. The CDR3 loop spans 15 amino acids. In germline, CDR1 is MNHEY, CDR2 SMNVEV (reference sequence). The trim removed 7 bases at V and 5 bases at J, leaving 12 bases unmatched. Here the CDR3 reads CASTRTGTGINEQYF. The CDR3 bases are TGTGCCAGCACGCGAACCGGGACAGGGATTAACGAGCAGTACTTC.

This clonotype was counted many times. V gene TRBV24-1 combines with J gene TRBJ2-1; perhaps TRBD2 as D (7 bases). Germline values: CDR1 KGHDR, CDR2 SFDVKD. Trimming cost V 9 bases and J 7 bases, with 15 bases left between them. This CDR3 has 13 residues. The CDR3 region has the DNA TGTGCCACCCGTCGGGGGGCGGGAAATGAGCAGTTCTTC. It encodes CATRRGAGNEQFF.

The rearrangement uses TRBV6-2 or TRBV6-3 and TRBJ2-7; 8 bases map to TRBD1. Germline V gene sequence: CDR1 MNHEY, CDR2 SVGEGT. V dropped 4 bases and J dropped 0; count of bases not matched to a gene: 5. CDR3 length: 15 residues. As DNA, the CDR3 is TGTGCCAGCAGTTCTTACAGGGGGAGCTCCTACGAGCAGTACTTC. It translates to CASSSYRGSSYEQYF.

This clonotype was counted only a few times. This chain connects TRBV7-9 to TRBJ2-7; unclear D gene. CDR1 is SEHNR, CDR2 FQNEAQ, per germline (reference sequence). This CDR3 is built from 11 residues. V was clipped by 5 bases and J by 7 bases, with 9 bases between them. CDR3 sequence reads: CASSQNVEQYF. CDR3 sequence (DNA): TGTGCCAGCAGCCAGAACGTGGAGCAGTACTTC. Drawing the rest from reference TRBV7-9 and TRBJ2-7, the complete variable domain is DTGVSQNPRHKITKRGQNVTFRCDPISEHNRLYWYRQTLGQGPEFLTYFQNEAQLEKSRLLSDRFSAERPKGSFSTLEIQRTEQGDSAMYLCASSQNVEQYFGPGTRLTVT.